This T cell receptor (beta chain) derives from a study of T cells after somatic rescue of genetic block. The CDR3 covers 13 residues. Per germline, CDR1 MNHNS and CDR2 SASEGT. Between the trimmed V and J ends, which lost 8 bases and 2 bases, there was a span of 12 bases. Here immunoSEQ multiplex PCR was the method, and the copy in TCRdb shows in-frame clones only, minus some. The data contain tens of thousands of clones, just under 95% of them singletons. This clonotype was obtained from a man aged 40-49 years. The chain employs TRBV6-1 and TRBJ1-2; perhaps TRBD1 as D (5 bases). Sequenced material: peripheral blood mononuclear cells (PBMCs). The CDR3 spells CASPGGGNYGYTF. As DNA, the CDR3 is TGTGCCAGCCCCGGGGGGGGGAACTATGGCTACACCTTC.